This T cell receptor beta chain came from a study of shared clonotypes between healthy human individuals. The table came from immunoSEQ multiplex PCR; TCRdb's copy has only in-frame clones and leaves some out. The sample has 650,000 to 800,000 clones, 72% seen once; the top ten hold 1.8%. Germline V gene lookup returns CDR1 SGHTA and CDR2 FQGTGA. The germline V and J ends were trimmed by 5 bases and 6 bases, with 8 bases remaining between them. The CDR3 runs 12 residues. V usage is TRBV7-3 and J usage is TRBJ2-1; D might be TRBD1 (6 bases). This clonotype was obtained from a woman aged 25 to 39 in good health. The sample taken for sequencing was memory CD4+ T cells sorted from blood. Subset meaning: CD45RA-negative fraction. The CDR3 DNA reads as TGTGCCAGCAGCGCACAGGGCAATGAGCAGTTCTTC. This gives the protein CASSAQGNEQFF. Full variable domain (remainder filled in from reference TRBV7-3 and TRBJ2-1): GAGVSQTPSNKVTEKGKYVELRCDPISGHTALYWYRQSLGQGPEFLIYFQGTGAADDSGLPNDRFFAVRPEGSVSTLKIQRTERGDSAVYLCASSAQGNEQFFGPGTRLTVL.